This TCR beta chain was found in a study of blood T cell repertoires in COVID-19. Across the study: PBMCs, B-cell-depleted T cells, or T cells provided the cDNA or gDNA that made up the material.

The CDR3 loop spans 12 amino acids. CDR1 MDHEN and CDR2 SYDVKM come from the germline V gene. Trimming took off 5 bases at V and 5 bases at J, with 9 bases between the two ends. The data were produced by immunoSEQ multiplex PCR, yet TCRdb's version contains in-frame clones alone and is incomplete. The sample lists about 130,000 clones, around 87% occurring once. The chain uses TRBV28 and TRBJ1-2, with D tentatively TRBD1 (5 bases). This clonotype originated in a woman in her sixties or seventies with acute or convalescent COVID-19. The specimen sequenced was peripheral blood. The CDR3 reads CASSIKGYGYTF. In nucleotides, the CDR3 is TGTGCCAGCAGTATAAAGGGGTATGGCTACACCTTC.